These 18 T cell receptor beta chains originate from one sample sequenced in a study of T cell responses to AZD1222 COVID-19 vaccine. Profiling relied on immunoSEQ multiplex PCR, and the TCRdb table lists in-frame clones only, not all of them. The data show 90,000 to 150,000 clones, with around nine tenths seen just once and roughly 1.1% held by the top ten. The sample here was peripheral blood, taken on day 0 of AZD1222 vaccination. The receptors were gathered from an adult in good health.

A few counts support this clone. The chain employs TRBV2 and TRBJ1-4, with TRBD1 identical over 9 bases. Trimming at V came to 3 bases and at J to 7 bases, leaving 6 bases not matched to a gene. The length of the CDR3 is 15 residues. Per the germline V gene, CDR1 is SNHLY and CDR2 is FYNNEI. CDR3 in DNA: TGTGCCAGCAGTGAGGGGACAGGGAGTGGTGAAAAACTGTTTTTT. It yields the protein CASSEGTGSGEKLFF.

This clone was seen a handful of times. The chain recombines TRBV9 with TRBJ1-2; 11 bases fit TRBD1. V lost 5 bases, J lost 3 bases, and 3 bases stayed unmatched. CDR3 length: 14 residues. In germline, CDR1 is SGDLS, CDR2 YYNGEE. This CDR3 reads CASREGQGDYGYTF. CDR3 DNA sequence: TGTGCCAGCAGGGAGGGACAGGGGGACTATGGCTACACCTTC.

J is TRBJ2-7 and V is TRBV28; 8 bases fit TRBD2. Germline trimming cut 5 bases from V and 6 bases from J; bases unmatched to any gene: 12. The CDR3 is 15 amino acids. Germline V CDR1 and CDR2: MDHEN, SYDVKM. Here the CDR3 reads CASSSPPGLGREQYF. CDR3 nucleotide sequence: TGTGCCAGCAGTAGCCCGCCGGGACTAGGGCGCGAGCAGTACTTC.

This sequence joins TRBV7-2 and TRBJ1-1; D gene unclear. V lost 3 bases and J 4 bases, leaving 6 bases between the germline ends. The germline V gene encodes CDR1 SGHTA and CDR2 FQGNSA. The CDR3 covers 12 residues. CDR3 protein: CASSLDGTEAFF. The DNA for the CDR3 is TGTGCCAGCAGCTTGGACGGCACTGAAGCTTTCTTT. Full variable domain (outside the CDR3, taken from reference TRBV7-2 and TRBJ1-1): GAGVSQSPSNKVTEKGKDVELRCDPISGHTALYWYRQSLGQGLEFLIYFQGNSAPDKSGLPSDRFSAERTGGSVSTLTIQRTQQEDSAVYLCASSLDGTEAFFGQGTRLTVV.

This sequence joins TRBV5-6 and TRBJ1-5, with TRBD1 identical over 11 bases. CDR1 SGHDT and CDR2 YYEEEE come from the germline V gene. The V and J ends lost 0 bases and 7 bases, in that order; junction bases with no gene match: 3. This CDR3 is built from 15 residues. The DNA for the CDR3 is TGTGCCAGCAGCTTGGGGACAGGGGGCTGGCAGCCCCAGCATTTT. Translating it yields CASSLGTGGWQPQHF.

This rearrangement joins TRBV11-2 to TRBJ2-5; D may be TRBD2 (6 bases). V lost 0 bases and J 5 bases, leaving 16 bases between the germline ends. CDR3 length: 16 amino acids. Germline CDR1 and CDR2: SGHAT and FQNNGV. CDR3 bases: TGTGCCAGCAGCTTAGAGTGGCTCGGAGGGAGGGAGACCCAGTACTTC. This encodes CASSLEWLGGRETQYF.

The V gene is TRBV5-1, the J gene TRBJ1-1; 12 bases align to TRBD1. There are 16 residues in the CDR3. V lost 4 bases, J lost 5 bases, and 9 bases stayed unmatched. Germline V lookup: CDR1 SGHRS, CDR2 YFSETQ. The CDR3 spells CASSLGTGGPLTEAFF. Here the CDR3 DNA reads TGCGCCAGCAGCCTCGGGACAGGGGGCCCCCTGACTGAAGCTTTCTTT.

The rearrangement joins TRBV29-1 to TRBJ2-3; D is uncertain. V lost 6 bases to trimming and J lost 2 bases, with 12 bases between them. The CDR3 spans 13 residues. Germline CDR1 reads SQVTM; CDR2 reads ANQGSEA. The CDR3 reads CSVPFGDTDTQYF. DNA for the CDR3: TGCAGCGTCCCCTTTGGAGACACAGATACGCAGTATTTT.

This chain joins TRBV3-1 (or the pseudogene TRBV3-2) and TRBJ2-7, with D perhaps given as TRBD1 or TRBD2 (5 bases each). CDR1 is LGHDT and CDR2 is YNNKEL in the germline V gene (reference sequence). The CDR3 is 12 residues long. The germline V and J ends were trimmed by 1 base and 6 bases, with 7 bases remaining between them. The CDR3 loop is CASSQGGAEQYF. CDR3 DNA sequence: TGTGCCAGCAGCCAAGGAGGGGCCGAGCAGTACTTC.

DNA for the CDR3: TGTGCCAGCAGTCCCCTACTCGGGACCGGATCGAGCGAGCAGTTCTTC. Its translation: CASSPLLGTGSSEQFF. The gene calls are TRBV6-4 and TRBJ2-1; D may be TRBD1 or TRBD2 (5 bases each). The ends were cut back, 5 bases at V and 10 bases at J, with 24 bases in the middle. Germline V gene data show CDR1 as MRHNA and CDR2 as SNTAGT. CDR3 length equals 16 residues.

This rearrangement joins TRBV5-6 to TRBJ1-5; D unresolved. The CDR3 is 15 residues long. V was cut by 0 bases and J by 5 bases, with 12 bases left in between. Germline-derived CDR1 and CDR2 are SGHDT and YYEEEE. Here the CDR3 reads CASSLGTGGYQPQHF. CDR3 in DNA: TGTGCCAGCAGCTTGGGGACGGGCGGCTATCAGCCCCAGCATTTT.

The J gene is TRBJ2-3, the V gene TRBV4-1; no definite D call. The CDR3 has 14 amino acids. The V gene's germline CDR1 is MGHRA and CDR2 YSYEKL. V shed 3 bases and J shed 2 bases, with 9 bases lying between them. The CDR3: CASSQGRFTDTQYF. In DNA, the CDR3 is TGCGCCAGCAGCCAGGGAAGGTTCACAGATACGCAGTATTTT.

This chain links TRBV7-2 with TRBJ2-7; 12 nucleotides match TRBD2. Germline V gene sequence: CDR1 SGHTA, CDR2 FQGNSA. J was trimmed by 6 bases and V by 4 bases; bases with no gene match: 16. CDR3 size: 18 residues. CDR3 bases: TGTGCCAGCAGCTCCCGATCCGCTAGCGGGGGGGGATTAGTCGAGCAGTACTTC. Protein: CASSSRSASGGGLVEQYF.

In its sample, this clone was seen once. The chain recombines TRBV5-1 with TRBJ2-5, with D unclear. Germline CDR1 is SGHRS and CDR2 is YFSETQ. The CDR3 spans 12 residues. Trimming took off 1 base at V and 2 bases at J, with 3 bases between the two ends. DNA for the CDR3: TGCGCCAGCAGCTTGTTTCAAGAGACCCAGTACTTC. The encoded protein is CASSLFQETQYF.

The chain combines TRBV25-1 with TRBJ1-1; D is ambiguous. The CDR3 sequence is 14 residues long. Trimming removed 2 bases from V and 4 bases from J, with 11 bases in between. From germline, CDR1 is MGHDK and CDR2 SYGVNS. CDR3 in amino acids: CASSEQGLGTEAFF. CDR3 nucleotide sequence: TGTGCCAGCAGTGAACAAGGGTTGGGCACTGAAGCTTTCTTT.

The chain uses TRBV6-6 and TRBJ2-1, with TRBD2 identical over 12 bases. Trimming cost V 10 bases and J 6 bases; bases outside gene matches: 7. This CDR3 spans 14 amino acids. CDR1 is MNHNY and CDR2 is SVGAGI in the germline V gene (reference sequence). Here the CDR3 reads CATLAGGPANEQFF. The CDR3 nucleotides read TGTGCCACCCTAGCGGGGGGGCCGGCCAATGAGCAGTTCTTC.

This clone has only one observation. J is TRBJ1-4 and V is TRBV6-5; 8 nucleotides align to TRBD1. Germline V lookup: CDR1 MNHEY, CDR2 SVGAGI. The CDR3 consists of 16 residues. V was pared by 2 bases and J by 3 bases, with 5 bases of the junction left unmatched. CDR3 loop: CASSYLRDRSNEKLFF. The CDR3, as DNA: TGTGCCAGCAGTTACCTCCGGGACAGGTCTAATGAAAAACTGTTTTTT.

V and J are TRBV4-3 and TRBJ2-1; no clear D gene. V lost 1 base and J 4 bases, leaving 8 bases between the germline ends. There are 14 residues in the CDR3. CDR1 LGHNA and CDR2 YSLEER come from the germline V gene. The CDR3 is CASSQAGTYNEQFF. The CDR3 DNA reads as TGCGCCAGCAGCCAAGCCGGTACGTACAATGAGCAGTTCTTC.